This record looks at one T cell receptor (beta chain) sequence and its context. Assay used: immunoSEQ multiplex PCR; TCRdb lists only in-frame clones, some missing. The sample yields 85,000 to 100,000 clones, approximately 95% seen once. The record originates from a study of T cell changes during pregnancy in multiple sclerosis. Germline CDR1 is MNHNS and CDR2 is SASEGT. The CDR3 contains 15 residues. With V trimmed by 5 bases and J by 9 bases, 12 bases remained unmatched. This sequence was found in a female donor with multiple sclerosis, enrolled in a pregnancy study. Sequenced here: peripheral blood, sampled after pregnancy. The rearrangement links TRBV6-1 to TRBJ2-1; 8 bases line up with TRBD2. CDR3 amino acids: CASSRSSGFLGEQFF. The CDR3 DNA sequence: TGTGCCAGCAGTAGGTCTAGCGGGTTTTTGGGTGAGCAGTTCTTC.